These T cell receptor beta chains were read from a single sample in a study of blood T cell repertoires in COVID-19. Libraries were prepared by immunoSEQ multiplex PCR; TCRdb keeps only in-frame clonotypes and omits some of them. The table has approximately 300,000 clones, 90% seen once. Material: peripheral blood. The receptors stem from a woman between 40 and 55 years old with COVID-19, enrolled during active disease. The conserved cysteine and the conserved F or W are not part of the CDR3 here.

V: TRBV18
J: TRBJ1-5
CDR3: ASSDRGGGNQPQH

V: TRBV19
J: TRBJ1-4
CDR3: ASSIRDEKLF

V: TRBV5-4
J: TRBJ1-1
CDR3: ASSLDRDTEAF

V: TRBV28
J: TRBJ2-3
CDR3: ASTLGGGDSTDTQY

V: TRBV25-1
J: TRBJ1-4
CDR3: ASSERQGEYEKLF

V: TRBV7-3
J: TRBJ1-1
CDR3: ASSPDAAGSTEAF

V: TRBV7-8
J: TRBJ2-7
CDR3: ASSTPTGSDEQY

V: TRBV10-3
J: TRBJ2-7
CDR3: ATSTGGFDEQY

V: TRBV7-2
J: TRBJ2-2
CDR3: ASSFDRPGTGELF

V: TRBV29-1
J: TRBJ2-7
CDR3: SAIQVDTYEQY

V: TRBV10-3
J: TRBJ1-2
CDR3: AISERDIGYT

V: TRBV7-9
J: TRBJ1-3
CDR3: AATSVGNTIY

V: TRBV7-9
J: TRBJ2-7
CDR3: ASSLGGMGEQY

V: TRBV24-1
J: TRBJ1-5
CDR3: ATSASGQYQPQH

V: TRBV5-4
J: TRBJ1-5
CDR3: ASSLQGSNQPQH

V: TRBV3-1/TRBV3-2
J: TRBJ2-1
CDR3: ASSQGGGMQF